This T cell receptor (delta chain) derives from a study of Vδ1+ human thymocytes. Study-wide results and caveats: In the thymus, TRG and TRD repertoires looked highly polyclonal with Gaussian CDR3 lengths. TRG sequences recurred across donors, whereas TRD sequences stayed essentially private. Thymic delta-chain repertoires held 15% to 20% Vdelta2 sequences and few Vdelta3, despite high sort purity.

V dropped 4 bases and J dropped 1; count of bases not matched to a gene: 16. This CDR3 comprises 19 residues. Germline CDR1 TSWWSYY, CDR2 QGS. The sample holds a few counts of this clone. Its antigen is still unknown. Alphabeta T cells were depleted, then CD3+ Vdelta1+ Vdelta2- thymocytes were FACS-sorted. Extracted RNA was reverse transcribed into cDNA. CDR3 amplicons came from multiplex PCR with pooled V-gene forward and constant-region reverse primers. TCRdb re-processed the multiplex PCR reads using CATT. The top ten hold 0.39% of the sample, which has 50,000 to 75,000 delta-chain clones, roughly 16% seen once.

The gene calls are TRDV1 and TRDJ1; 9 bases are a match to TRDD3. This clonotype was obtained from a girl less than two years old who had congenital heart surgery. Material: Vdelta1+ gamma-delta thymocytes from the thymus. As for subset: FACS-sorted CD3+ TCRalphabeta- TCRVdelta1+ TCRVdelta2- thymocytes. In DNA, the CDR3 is TGTGCTCTTGGGGCCCGGCGGGCTCTGGGGGATCGCCTCACCGATAAACTCATCTTT. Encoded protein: CALGARRALGDRLTDKLIF.